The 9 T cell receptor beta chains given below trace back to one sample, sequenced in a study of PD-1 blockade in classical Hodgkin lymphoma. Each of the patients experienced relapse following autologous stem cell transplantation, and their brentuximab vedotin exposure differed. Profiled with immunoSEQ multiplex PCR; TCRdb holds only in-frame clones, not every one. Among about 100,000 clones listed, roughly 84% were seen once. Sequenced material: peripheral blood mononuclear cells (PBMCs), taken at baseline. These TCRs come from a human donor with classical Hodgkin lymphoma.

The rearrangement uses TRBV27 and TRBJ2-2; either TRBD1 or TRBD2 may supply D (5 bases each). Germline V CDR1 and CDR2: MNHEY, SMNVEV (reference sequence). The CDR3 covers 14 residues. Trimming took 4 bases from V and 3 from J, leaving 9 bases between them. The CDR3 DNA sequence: TGTGCCAGCAGTTCCCGGGACCACACCGGGGAGCTGTTTTTT. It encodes CASSSRDHTGELFF.

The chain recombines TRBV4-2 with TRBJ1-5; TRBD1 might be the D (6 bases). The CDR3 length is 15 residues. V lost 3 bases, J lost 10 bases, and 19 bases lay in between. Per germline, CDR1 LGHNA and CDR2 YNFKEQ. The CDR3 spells CASSQGTPETSPQHF. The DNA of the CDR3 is TGTGCCAGCAGCCAGGGGACACCCGAAACCTCACCCCAGCATTTT.

In DNA form, the CDR3 reads TGTGCCAGCAGCGTAGGGACGGGTGAAGCTTTCTTT. Its protein is CASSVGTGEAFF. The chain uses TRBV9 and TRBJ1-1; D is unresolved. Germline V gene lookup returns CDR1 SGDLS and CDR2 YYNGEE. V was clipped by 0 bases and J by 7 bases, with 7 bases between them. This CDR3 region has 12 residues.

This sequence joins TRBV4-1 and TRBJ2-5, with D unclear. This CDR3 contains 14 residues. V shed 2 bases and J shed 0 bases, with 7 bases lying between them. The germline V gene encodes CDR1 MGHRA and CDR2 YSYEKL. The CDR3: CASSQHLYQETQYF. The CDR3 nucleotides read TGCGCCAGCAGCCAACATCTGTACCAAGAGACCCAGTACTTC.

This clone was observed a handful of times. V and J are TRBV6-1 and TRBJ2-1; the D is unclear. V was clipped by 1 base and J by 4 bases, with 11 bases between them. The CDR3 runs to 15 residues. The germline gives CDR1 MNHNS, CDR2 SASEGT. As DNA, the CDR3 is TGTGCCAGCAGTGAAGTGGTCGGTCCATACAATGAGCAGTTCTTC. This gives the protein CASSEVVGPYNEQFF.

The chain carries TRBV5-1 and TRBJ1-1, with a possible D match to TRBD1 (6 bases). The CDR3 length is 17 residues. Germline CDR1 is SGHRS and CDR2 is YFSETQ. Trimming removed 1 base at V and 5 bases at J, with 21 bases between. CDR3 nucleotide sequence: TGCGCCAGCAGCTTGCCCCGACAGGAGGGAAGGTTTACTGAAGCTTTCTTT. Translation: CASSLPRQEGRFTEAFF. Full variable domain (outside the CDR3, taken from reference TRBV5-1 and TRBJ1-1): KAGVTQTPRYLIKTRGQQVTLSCSPISGHRSVSWYQQTPGQGLQFLFEYFSETQRNKGNFPGRFSGRQFSNSRSEMNVSTLELGDSALYLCASSLPRQEGRFTEAFFGQGTRLTVV.

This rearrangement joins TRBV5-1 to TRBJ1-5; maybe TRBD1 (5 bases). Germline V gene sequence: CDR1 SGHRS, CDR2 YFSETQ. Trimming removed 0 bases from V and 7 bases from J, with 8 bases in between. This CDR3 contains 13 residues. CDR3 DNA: TGCGCCAGCAGCTTGGAGGGGTTACAGCCCCAGCATTTT. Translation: CASSLEGLQPQHF.

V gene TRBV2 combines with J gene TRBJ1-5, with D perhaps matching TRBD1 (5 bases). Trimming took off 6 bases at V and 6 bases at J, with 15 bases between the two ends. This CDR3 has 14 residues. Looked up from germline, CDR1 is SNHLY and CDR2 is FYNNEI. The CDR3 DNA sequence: TGTGCCAGCAGCGGCCAGGGAGTCGGTCAGCCCCAGCATTTT. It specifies CASSGQGVGQPQHF.

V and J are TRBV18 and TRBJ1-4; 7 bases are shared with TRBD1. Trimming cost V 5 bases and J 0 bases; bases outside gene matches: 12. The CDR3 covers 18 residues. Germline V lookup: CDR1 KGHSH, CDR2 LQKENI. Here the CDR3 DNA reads TGTGCCAGCTCAATGAACCAGGGGGGAACCGCAACTAATGAAAAACTGTTTTTT. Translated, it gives CASSMNQGGTATNEKLFF.